This entry lists 9 T cell receptor beta chains sequenced from one sample in a study of shared clonotypes between healthy human individuals (dated by TCRdb to 2018 to 2021). Library creation used the immunoSEQ multiplex PCR assay. TCRdb took over this immuneACCESS table, retaining in-frame rearrangements with V and J assigned. Such tables are incomplete; in checked studies, under half of the missing clones stem from an unresolved V gene, and the remainder is unexplained. The sample contains approximately 2.5 million clones, over 85% of them found a single time. Roughly 0.39% of the sample rests with the top ten. Material for sequencing was naive CD4+ T cells from PBMCs. What the cell subset or site label conveys for this sample: CD45RA+ positively selected. These receptors were obtained from a man younger than 35 in good health. Some clones in this sample may be carry-over from other donors' samples.

This clone occurred once. This chain joins TRBV28 and TRBJ1-3, with D hard to call. Per germline, CDR1 MDHEN and CDR2 SYDVKM. Trimming cost V 2 bases and J 4 bases, with 12 bases left between them. The CDR3 runs to 15 residues. The CDR3 sequence is CASSLGDTLGNTIYF. As DNA, the CDR3 is TGTGCCAGCAGTTTAGGGGATACTCTCGGAAACACCATATATTTT.

The genes are TRBV5-1 and TRBJ2-2; D remains ambiguous. The germline gives CDR1 SGHRS, CDR2 YFSETQ. Trimming took 2 bases from V and 4 from J, leaving 6 bases between them. This CDR3 spans 13 amino acids. The CDR3: CASSFFGTGELFF. CDR3 in DNA: TGCGCCAGCAGCTTTTTCGGCACCGGGGAGCTGTTTTTT. The full variable domain, rest sourced from reference TRBV5-1 and TRBJ2-2, is KAGVTQTPRYLIKTRGQQVTLSCSPISGHRSVSWYQQTPGQGLQFLFEYFSETQRNKGNFPGRFSGRQFSNSRSEMNVSTLELGDSALYLCASSFFGTGELFFGEGSRLTVL.

This chain uses TRBV9 with TRBJ2-7; 8 positions match TRBD1. With V trimmed by 7 bases and J by 1 base, 7 bases remained unmatched. CDR3 length: 14 residues. Germline assignment: CDR1 SGDLS and CDR2 YYNGEE. The CDR3 DNA reads as TGTGCCAGCGGACAGGGTCTTCTTTCCTACGAGCAGTACTTC. Protein: CASGQGLLSYEQYF.

The chain uses TRBV28 and TRBJ1-1; 7 bases fit TRBD1. Germline assignment: CDR1 MDHEN and CDR2 SYDVKM. The CDR3 is 13 amino acids. Germline trimming cut 8 bases from V and 4 bases from J; bases unmatched to any gene: 7. For the CDR3, the DNA is TGTGCCAGCTACAGGGGCTGGGCCACTGAAGCTTTCTTT. Translating gives CASYRGWATEAFF.

The V call is TRBV10-3, the J call TRBJ2-3, with 10 bases lining up with TRBD2. The CDR3 totals 21 residues. The junction had 23 bases not matched to a gene; V was cut back by 2 bases and J by 6 bases. Per the germline V gene, CDR1 is ENHRY and CDR2 is SYGVKD. The CDR3 DNA is TGTGCCATCAGTGAGGGACAGGGCCCTCCTCTGAGCGGGAGGGCAAGGGATACGCAGTATTTT. Protein: CAISEGQGPPLSGRARDTQYF.

CDR3 DNA sequence: TGTGCCAGCACCCCAAGTCGGGACAGCTCCTACGAGCAGTACTTC. This translates into CASTPSRDSSYEQYF. The V and J genes are TRBV7-2 and TRBJ2-7; TRBD1 aligns across 7 bases. Germline CDR1 is SGHTA and CDR2 is FQGNSA. This CDR3 is 15 amino acids long. V lost 7 bases and J lost 0; bases outside the gene matches: 9.

This rearrangement joins TRBV7-2 to TRBJ2-3, with a weak D call TRBD2 (5 bases). The CDR3 is 14 residues long. Germline V gene sequence: CDR1 SGHTA, CDR2 FQGNSA. V was cut by 1 base and J by 8 bases, with 13 bases left in between. CDR3 DNA sequence: TGTGCCAGCAGCTTAGGTCCCCAACTAGGTACGCAGTATTTT. Protein: CASSLGPQLGTQYF.

The gene calls are TRBV27 and TRBJ1-1; TRBD1 agrees at 8 bases. There are 13 residues in the CDR3. J was trimmed by 7 bases and V by 10 bases; bases with no gene match: 11. Looked up from germline, CDR1 is MNHEY and CDR2 is SMNVEV (reference sequence). CDR3 protein: CATQDRAWGEAFF. The CDR3 region has the DNA TGTGCCACGCAGGACAGGGCTTGGGGTGAAGCTTTCTTT.

Only one count was recorded for this clone. A junction end diverges from the germline sequence, so it may reflect a read error. The V and J genes are TRBV4-2 and TRBJ1-5; no definite D call. From germline, CDR1 is LGHNA and CDR2 YNFKEQ. This CDR3 is built from 17 residues. The CDR3 nucleotides are TGTGCCAGCAGCGAAGAACCGGACGGTTATAGCAATCAGCCCCAGCATTTT. This encodes CASSEEPDGYSNQPQHF.